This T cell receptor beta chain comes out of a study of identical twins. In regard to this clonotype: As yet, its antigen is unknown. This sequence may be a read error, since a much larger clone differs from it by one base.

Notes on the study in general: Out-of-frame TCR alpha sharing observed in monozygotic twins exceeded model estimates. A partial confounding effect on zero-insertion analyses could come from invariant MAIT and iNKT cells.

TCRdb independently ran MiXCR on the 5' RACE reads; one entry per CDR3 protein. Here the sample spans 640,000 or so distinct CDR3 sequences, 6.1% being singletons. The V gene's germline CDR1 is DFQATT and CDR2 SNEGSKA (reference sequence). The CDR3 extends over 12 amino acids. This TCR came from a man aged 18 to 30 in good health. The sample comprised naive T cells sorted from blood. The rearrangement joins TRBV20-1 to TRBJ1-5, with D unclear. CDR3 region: CGASFENQPQHF. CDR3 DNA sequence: TGCGGTGCTAGTTTCGAGAATCAGCCCCAGCATTTT.